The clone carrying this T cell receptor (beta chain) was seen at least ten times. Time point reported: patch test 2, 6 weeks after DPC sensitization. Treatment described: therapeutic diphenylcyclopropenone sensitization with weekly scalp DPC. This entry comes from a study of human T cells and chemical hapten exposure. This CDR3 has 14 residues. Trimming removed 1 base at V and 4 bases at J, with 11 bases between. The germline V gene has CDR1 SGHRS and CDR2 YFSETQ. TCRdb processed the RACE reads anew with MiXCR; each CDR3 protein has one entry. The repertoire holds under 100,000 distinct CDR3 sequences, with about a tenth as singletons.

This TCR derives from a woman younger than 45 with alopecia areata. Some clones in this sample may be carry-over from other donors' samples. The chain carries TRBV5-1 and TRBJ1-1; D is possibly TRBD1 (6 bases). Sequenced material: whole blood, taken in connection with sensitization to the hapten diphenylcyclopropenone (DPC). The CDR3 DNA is TGCGCCAGCAGCTTGACAGGGATGGGCACTGAAGCTTTCTTT. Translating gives CASSLTGMGTEAFF.